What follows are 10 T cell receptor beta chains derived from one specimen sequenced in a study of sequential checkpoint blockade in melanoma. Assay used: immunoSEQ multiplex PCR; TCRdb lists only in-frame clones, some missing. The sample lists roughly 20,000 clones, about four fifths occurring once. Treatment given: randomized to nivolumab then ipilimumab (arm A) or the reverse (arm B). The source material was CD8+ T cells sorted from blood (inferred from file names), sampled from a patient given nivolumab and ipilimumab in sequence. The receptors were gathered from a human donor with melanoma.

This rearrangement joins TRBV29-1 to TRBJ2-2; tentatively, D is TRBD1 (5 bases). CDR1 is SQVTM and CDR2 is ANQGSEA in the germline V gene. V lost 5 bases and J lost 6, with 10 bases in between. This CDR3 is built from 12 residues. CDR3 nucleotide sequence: TGCAGCGTTTTAACAGGATCCGGGGAGCTGTTTTTT. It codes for CSVLTGSGELFF.

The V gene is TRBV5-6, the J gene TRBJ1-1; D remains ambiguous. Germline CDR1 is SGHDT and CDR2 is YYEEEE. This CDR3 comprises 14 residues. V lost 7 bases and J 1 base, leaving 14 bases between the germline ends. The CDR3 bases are TGTGCCAGCCGGACTTTGACCTGGAACACTGAAGCTTTCTTT. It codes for CASRTLTWNTEAFF.

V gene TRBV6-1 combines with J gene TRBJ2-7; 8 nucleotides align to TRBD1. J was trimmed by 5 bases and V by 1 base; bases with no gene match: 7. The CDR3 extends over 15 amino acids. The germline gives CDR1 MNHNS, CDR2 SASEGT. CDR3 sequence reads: CASSEESRGLHEQYF. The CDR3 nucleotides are TGTGCCAGCAGTGAAGAGAGCAGGGGGCTCCACGAGCAGTACTTC.

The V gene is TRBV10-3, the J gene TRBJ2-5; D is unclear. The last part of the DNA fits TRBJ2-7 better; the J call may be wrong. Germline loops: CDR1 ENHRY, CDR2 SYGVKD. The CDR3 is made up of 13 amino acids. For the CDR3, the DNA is TGTGCCATCAGTGAGACCTCGTCCTACGAGCAGTACTTC. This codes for CAISETSSYEQYF.

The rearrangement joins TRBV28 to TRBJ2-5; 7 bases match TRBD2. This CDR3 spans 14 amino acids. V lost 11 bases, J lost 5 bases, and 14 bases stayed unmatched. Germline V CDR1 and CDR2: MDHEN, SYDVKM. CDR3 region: CAGRGTGGEETQYF. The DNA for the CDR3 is TGTGCCGGCCGAGGAACGGGAGGTGAGGAGACCCAGTACTTC.

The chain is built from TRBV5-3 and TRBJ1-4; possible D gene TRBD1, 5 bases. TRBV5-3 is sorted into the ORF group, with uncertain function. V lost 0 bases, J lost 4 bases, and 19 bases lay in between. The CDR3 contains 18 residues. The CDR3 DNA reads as TGTGCCAGAAGCTTGGCTGGTTTAGAGCGACAGATTAATGAAAAACTGTTTTTT. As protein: CARSLAGLERQINEKLFF.

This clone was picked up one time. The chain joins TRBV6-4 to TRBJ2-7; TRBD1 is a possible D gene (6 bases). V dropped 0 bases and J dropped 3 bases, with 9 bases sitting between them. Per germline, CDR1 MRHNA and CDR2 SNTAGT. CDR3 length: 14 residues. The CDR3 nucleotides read TGTGCCAGCAGTGACTCAACAGGGTTCTACGAGCAGTACTTC. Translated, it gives CASSDSTGFYEQYF.

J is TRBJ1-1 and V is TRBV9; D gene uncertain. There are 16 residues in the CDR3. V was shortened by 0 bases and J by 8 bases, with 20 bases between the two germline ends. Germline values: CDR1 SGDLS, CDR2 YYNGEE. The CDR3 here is CASSVAENPSPTEAFF. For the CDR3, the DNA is TGTGCCAGCAGCGTAGCGGAGAATCCATCCCCTACCGAAGCTTTCTTT. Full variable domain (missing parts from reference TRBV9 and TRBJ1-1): DSGVTQTPKHLITATGQRVTLRCSPRSGDLSVYWYQQSLDQGLQFLIQYYNGEERAKGNILERFSAQQFPDLHSELNLSSLELGDSALYFCASSVAENPSPTEAFFGQGTRLTVV.

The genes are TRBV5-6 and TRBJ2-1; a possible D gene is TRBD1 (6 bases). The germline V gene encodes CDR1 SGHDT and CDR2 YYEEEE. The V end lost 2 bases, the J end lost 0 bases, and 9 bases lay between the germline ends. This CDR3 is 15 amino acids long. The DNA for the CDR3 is TGTGCCAGCAGCTTAGGGGGTCCCTCCTACAATGAGCAGTTCTTC. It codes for CASSLGGPSYNEQFF.

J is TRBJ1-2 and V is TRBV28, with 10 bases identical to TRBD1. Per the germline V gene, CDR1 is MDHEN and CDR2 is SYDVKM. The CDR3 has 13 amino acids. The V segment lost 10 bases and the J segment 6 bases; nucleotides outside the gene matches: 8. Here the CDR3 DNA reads TGTGCCATCTACGGGACAGGGGAGCATGGCTACACCTTC. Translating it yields CAIYGTGEHGYTF.